A single sample gave rise to the 2 T cell receptor beta chains below, sequenced in a study of CD8+CD57+ T cells in acquired aplastic anemia. TCR beta VDJ combinations and CDR3 sequences were profiled from genomic DNA. TCRdb re-called the reads with MiXCR, one entry per CDR3 protein. The table has 65,000 to 85,000 distinct CDR3 sequences, 50% to 55% seen once. Material for sequencing was sorted CD4+, CD8+, or CD8+CD57+ T cells (not recorded which) from PBMCs. The source of these receptors is a human donor in good health, serving as a control.

Note on this clonotype: At one of its ends the junction is not consistent with the germline gene, which may arise from a read error. The chain recombines TRBV2 with TRBJ1-2, with 7 bases matching TRBD1. From germline, CDR1 is SNHLY and CDR2 FYNNEI. This CDR3 has 16 amino acids. The CDR3 spells CASREDREAPLYGYTF. In DNA, the CDR3 is TGTGCCAGCAGAGAAGACAGGGAAGCCCCCCTCTATGGCTACACCTTC.

The chain is built from TRBV25-1 and TRBJ1-6; D call uncertain. The CDR3 totals 19 residues. The germline CDR1 and CDR2 sequences are MGHDK and SYGVNS. Deletions cut 5 bases from V and 7 bases from J, with 27 bases between. The DNA for the CDR3 is TGTGCCAGCAGTTGCACCGTGCGCGAACCCGGACGGGAAAATTCACCCCTCCACTTT. Its translation is CASSCTVREPGRENSPLHF.